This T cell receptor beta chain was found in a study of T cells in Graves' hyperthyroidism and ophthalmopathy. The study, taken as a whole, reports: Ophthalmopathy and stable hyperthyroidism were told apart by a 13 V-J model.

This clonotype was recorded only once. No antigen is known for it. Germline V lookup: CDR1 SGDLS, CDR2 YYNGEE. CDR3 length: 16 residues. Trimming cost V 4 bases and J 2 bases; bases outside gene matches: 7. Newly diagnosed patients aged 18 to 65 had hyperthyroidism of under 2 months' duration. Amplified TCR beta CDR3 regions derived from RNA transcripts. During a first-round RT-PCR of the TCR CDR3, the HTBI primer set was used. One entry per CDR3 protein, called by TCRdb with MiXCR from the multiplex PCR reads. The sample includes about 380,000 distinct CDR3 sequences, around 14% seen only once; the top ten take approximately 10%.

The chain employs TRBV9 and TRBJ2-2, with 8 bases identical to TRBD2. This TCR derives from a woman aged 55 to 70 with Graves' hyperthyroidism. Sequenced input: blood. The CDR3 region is CASSPRGGGNTGELFF. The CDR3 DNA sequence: TGTGCCAGCAGCCCCCGGGGGGGGGGTAACACCGGGGAGCTGTTTTTT.